Listed below are T cell receptor beta chains from one sample, sequenced in a study of Ad26.COV2.S vaccination and SARS-CoV-2 variants. Here immunoSEQ multiplex PCR was the method, and the copy in TCRdb shows in-frame clones only, minus some. The table includes roughly 300,000 clones, roughly 90% detected once. The material was peripheral blood, obtained in a trial of Ad26.COV2.S vaccine versus placebo. The receptor set was obtained from a person between 18 and 59 years old who received the Ad26.COV2.S COVID-19 vaccine or a placebo. Each CDR3 is given with its conserved first and last residue. A D gene is named only where the DNA matches it firmly. Size tells how often a clone was seen (once, few, many) or the class of an expanded clone, and some rows leave it out.

CDR3aa,CDR3nt,d_gene,v_gene,j_gene,abundance
CASSLEERGGTDTQYF,TGTGCCAGCAGCTTAGAAGAGCGGGGGGGGACAGATACGCAGTATTTT,TRBD2,TRBV7-9,TRBJ2-3,NA
CSVEAPGAAYNEQFF,TGCAGCGTTGAAGCTCCAGGGGCCGCCTACAATGAGCAGTTCTTC,NA,TRBV29-1,TRBJ2-1,NA
CAISESGFGQYF,TGTGCCATCAGTGAGTCCGGTTTCGGGCAGTACTTC,NA,TRBV10-3,TRBJ2-7,NA
CASSEYGQEKLFF,TGTGCCAGCAGTGAATACGGACAAGAAAAACTGTTTTTT,NA,TRBV6-1,TRBJ1-4,NA
CASSEFLNTEAFF,TGCGCCAGCAGTGAGTTTTTGAACACTGAAGCTTTCTTT,NA,TRBV10-1,TRBJ1-1,NA
CASSLKRTYEQYF,TGTGCCAGCAGTTTAAAGCGTACCTACGAGCAGTACTTC,NA,TRBV12-3/TRBV12-4,TRBJ2-7,NA
CASSPRGATDTQYF,TGTGCCAGCTCACCACGGGGGGCCACAGATACGCAGTATTTT,NA,TRBV18,TRBJ2-3,NA
CASSLWTENEKLFF,TGTGCCAGCTCACTCTGGACGGAGAATGAAAAACTGTTTTTT,NA,TRBV18,TRBJ1-4,once
CASSQGLGGYTF,TGTGCCAGCAGCCAAGGGCTAGGGGGCTACACCTTC,NA,TRBV3-1/TRBV3-2,TRBJ1-2,NA
CASSLGAREQYF,TGTGCCAGCAGCTTAGGGGCTCGGGAGCAGTACTTC,NA,TRBV7-2,TRBJ2-7,NA
CASKGQNTEAFF,TGTGCCAGCAAAGGACAGAACACTGAAGCTTTCTTT,NA,TRBV2,TRBJ1-1,NA
CASSPGRGPTYEQYF,TGTGCCAGCAGCCCAGGGAGGGGACCCACCTACGAGCAGTACTTC,TRBD2,TRBV7-3,TRBJ2-7,NA
CASNSWGTDYGYTF,TGTGCCAGCAACTCCTGGGGGACTGATTATGGCTACACCTTC,NA,TRBV5-6,TRBJ1-2,NA
CASSPNPGGNTGELFF,TGTGCCAGCAGCCCCAACCCTGGTGGGAACACCGGGGAGCTGTTTTTT,NA,TRBV6-2/TRBV6-3,TRBJ2-2,NA
CASSQGGETQYF,TGTGCCAGCAGCCAAGGTGGAGAGACCCAGTACTTC,NA,TRBV3-1/TRBV3-2,TRBJ2-5,NA
CASSPDNYNEQFF,TGCGCCAGCAGCCCCGACAACTACAATGAGCAGTTCTTC,NA,TRBV5-1,TRBJ2-1,NA
CAISASLGGQETQYF,TGTGCCATCAGTGCGTCTCTGGGGGGACAAGAGACCCAGTACTTC,NA,TRBV10-3,TRBJ2-5,NA
CSVRVNEQFF,TGCAGCGTTCGGGTTAATGAGCAGTTCTTC,NA,TRBV29-1,TRBJ2-1,NA
CASSIGTATGELFF,TGTGCCAGTAGTATAGGGACTGCTACCGGGGAGCTGTTTTTT,NA,TRBV19,TRBJ2-2,NA
CASSGEGRVEAFF,TGTGCCAGCAGCGGAGAGGGCCGAGTCGAAGCTTTCTTT,NA,TRBV9,TRBJ1-1,NA
CASSLAGTSGGREDTQYF,TGCGCCAGCAGCTTAGCCGGGACTAGCGGGGGGCGAGAAGATACGCAGTATTTT,TRBD2,TRBV5-1,TRBJ2-3,NA
CASSQGRGDTQYF,TGTGCCAGCAGCCAGGGGCGGGGAGATACGCAGTATTTT,NA,TRBV4-2,TRBJ2-3,NA
CASTGGLAGYTF,TGTGCCAGCACAGGGGGCTTGGCTGGCTACACCTTC,TRBD1,TRBV28,TRBJ1-2,NA
CASSLNEQYF,TGCGCCAGCAGCTTGAACGAGCAGTACTTC,NA,TRBV5-1,TRBJ2-7,NA
CASSQDIRQARSF,TGTGCCAGCAGCCAAGATATTAGGCAGGCTAGGAGCTTC,NA,TRBV3-1/TRBV3-2,TRBJ2-7,NA
CASSSRGEGAYEQYF,TGTGCCAGCAGTTCCCGGGGGGAGGGGGCGTACGAGCAGTACTTC,NA,TRBV28,TRBJ2-7,once
CASSVAPGSEETQYF,TGTGCCAGCAGCGTAGCCCCGGGCTCGGAAGAGACCCAGTACTTC,NA,TRBV9,TRBJ2-5,NA
CASRGTTSGGTYEQYF,TGCGCCAGCAGGGGGACGACTAGCGGGGGTACCTACGAGCAGTACTTC,TRBD2,TRBV10-1,TRBJ2-7,NA
CASSLGGGEGYTF,TGTGCCAGCAGTTTGGGAGGGGGCGAAGGCTACACCTTC,TRBD1,TRBV12-3/TRBV12-4,TRBJ1-2,NA